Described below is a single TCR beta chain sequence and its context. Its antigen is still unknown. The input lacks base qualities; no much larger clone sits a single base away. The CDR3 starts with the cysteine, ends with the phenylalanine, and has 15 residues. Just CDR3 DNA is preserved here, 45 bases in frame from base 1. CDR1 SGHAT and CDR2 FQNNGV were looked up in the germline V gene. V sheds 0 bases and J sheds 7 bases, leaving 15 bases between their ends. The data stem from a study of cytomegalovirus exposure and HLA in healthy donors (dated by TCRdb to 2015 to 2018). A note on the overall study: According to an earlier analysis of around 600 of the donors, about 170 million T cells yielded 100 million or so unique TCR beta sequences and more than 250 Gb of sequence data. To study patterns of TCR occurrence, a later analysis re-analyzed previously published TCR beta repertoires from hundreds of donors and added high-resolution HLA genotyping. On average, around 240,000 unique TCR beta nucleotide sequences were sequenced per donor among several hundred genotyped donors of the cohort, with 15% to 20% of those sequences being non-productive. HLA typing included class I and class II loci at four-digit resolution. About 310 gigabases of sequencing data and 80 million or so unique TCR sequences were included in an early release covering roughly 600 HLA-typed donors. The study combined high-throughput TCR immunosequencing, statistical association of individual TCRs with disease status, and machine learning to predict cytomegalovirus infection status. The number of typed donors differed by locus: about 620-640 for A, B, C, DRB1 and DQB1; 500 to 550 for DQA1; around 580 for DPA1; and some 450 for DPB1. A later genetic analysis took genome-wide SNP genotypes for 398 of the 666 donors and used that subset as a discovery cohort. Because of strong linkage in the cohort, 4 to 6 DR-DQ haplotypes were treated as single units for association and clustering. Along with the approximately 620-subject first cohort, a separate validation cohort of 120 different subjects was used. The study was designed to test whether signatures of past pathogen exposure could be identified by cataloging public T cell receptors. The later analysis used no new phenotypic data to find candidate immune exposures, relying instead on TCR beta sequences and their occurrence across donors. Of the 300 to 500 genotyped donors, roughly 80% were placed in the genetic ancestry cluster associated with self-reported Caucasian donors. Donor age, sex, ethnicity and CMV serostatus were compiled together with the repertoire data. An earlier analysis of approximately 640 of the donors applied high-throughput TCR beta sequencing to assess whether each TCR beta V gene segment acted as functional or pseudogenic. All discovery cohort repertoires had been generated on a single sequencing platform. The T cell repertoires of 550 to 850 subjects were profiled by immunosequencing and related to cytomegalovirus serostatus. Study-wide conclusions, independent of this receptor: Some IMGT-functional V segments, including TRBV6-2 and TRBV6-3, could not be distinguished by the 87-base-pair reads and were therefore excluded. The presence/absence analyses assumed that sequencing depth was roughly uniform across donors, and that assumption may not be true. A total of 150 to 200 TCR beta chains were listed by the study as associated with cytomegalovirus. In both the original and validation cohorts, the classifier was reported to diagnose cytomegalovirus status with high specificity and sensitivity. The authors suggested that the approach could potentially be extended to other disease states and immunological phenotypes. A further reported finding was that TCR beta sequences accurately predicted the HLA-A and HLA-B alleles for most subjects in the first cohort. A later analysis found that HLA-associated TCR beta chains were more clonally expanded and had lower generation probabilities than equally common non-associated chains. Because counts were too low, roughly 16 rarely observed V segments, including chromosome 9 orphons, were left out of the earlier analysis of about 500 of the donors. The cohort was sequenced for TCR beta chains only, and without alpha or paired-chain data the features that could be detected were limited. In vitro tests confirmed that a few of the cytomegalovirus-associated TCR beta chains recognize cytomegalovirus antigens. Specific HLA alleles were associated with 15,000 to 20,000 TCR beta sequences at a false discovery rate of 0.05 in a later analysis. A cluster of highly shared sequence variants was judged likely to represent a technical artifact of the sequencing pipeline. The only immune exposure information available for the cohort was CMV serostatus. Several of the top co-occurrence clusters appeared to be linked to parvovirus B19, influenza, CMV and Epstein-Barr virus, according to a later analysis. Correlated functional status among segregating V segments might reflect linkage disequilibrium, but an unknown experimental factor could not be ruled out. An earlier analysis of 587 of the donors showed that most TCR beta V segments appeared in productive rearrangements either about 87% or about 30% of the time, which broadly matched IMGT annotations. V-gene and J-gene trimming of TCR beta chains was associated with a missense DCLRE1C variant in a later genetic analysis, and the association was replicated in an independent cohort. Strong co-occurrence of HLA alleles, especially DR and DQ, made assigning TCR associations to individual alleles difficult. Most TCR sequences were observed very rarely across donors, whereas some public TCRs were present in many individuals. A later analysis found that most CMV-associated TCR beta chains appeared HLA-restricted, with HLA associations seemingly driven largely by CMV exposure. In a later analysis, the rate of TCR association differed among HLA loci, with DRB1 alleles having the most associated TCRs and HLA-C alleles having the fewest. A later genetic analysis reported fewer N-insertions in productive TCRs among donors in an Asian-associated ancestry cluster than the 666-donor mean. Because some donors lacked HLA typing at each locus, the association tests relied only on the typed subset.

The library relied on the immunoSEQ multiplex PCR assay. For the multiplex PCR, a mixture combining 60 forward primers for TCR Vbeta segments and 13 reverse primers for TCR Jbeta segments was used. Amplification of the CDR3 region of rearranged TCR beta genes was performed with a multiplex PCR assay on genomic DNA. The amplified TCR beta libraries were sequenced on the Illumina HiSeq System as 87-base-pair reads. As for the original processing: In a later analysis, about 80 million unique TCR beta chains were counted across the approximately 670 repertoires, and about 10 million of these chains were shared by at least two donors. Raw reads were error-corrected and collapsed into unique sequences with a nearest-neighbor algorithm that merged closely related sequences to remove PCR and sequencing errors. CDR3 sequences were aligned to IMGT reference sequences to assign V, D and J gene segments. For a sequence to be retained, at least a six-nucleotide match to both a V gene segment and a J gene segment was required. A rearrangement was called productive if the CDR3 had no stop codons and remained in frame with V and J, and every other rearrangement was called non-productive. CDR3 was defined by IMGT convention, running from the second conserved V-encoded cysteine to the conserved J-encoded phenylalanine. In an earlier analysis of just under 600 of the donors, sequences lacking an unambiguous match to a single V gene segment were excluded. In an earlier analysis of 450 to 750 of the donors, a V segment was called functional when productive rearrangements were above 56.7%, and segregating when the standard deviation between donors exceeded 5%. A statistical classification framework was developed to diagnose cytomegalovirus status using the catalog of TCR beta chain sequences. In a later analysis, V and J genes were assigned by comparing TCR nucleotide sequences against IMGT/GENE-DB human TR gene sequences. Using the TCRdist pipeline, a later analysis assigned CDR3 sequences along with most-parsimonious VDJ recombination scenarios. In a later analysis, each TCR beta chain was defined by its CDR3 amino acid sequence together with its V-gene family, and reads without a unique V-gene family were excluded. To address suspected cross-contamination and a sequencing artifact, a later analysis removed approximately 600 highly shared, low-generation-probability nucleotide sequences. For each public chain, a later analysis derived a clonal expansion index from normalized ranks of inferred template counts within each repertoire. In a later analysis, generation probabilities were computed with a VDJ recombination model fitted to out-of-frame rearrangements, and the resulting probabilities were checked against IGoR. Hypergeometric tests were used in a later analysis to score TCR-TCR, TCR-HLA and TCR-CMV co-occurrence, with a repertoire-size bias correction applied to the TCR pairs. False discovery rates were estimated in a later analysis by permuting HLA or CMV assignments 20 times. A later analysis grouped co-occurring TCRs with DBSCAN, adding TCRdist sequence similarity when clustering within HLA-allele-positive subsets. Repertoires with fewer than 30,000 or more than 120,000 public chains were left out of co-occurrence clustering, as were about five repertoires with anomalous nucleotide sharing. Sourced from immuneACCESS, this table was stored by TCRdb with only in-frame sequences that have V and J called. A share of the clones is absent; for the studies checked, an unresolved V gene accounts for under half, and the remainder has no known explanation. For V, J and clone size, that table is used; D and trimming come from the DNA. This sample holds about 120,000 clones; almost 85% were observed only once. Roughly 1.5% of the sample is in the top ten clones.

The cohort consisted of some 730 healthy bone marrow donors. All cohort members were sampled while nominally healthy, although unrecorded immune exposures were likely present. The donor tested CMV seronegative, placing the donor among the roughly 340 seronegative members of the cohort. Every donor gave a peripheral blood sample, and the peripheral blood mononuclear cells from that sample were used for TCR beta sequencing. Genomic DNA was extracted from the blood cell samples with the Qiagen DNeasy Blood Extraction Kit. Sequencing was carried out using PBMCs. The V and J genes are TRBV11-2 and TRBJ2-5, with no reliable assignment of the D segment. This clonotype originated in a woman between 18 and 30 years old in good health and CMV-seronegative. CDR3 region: CASSLEHSPGWTQYF. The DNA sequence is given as TGTGCCAGCAGCTTAGAGCACAGCCCCGGTTGGACCCAGTACTTC.